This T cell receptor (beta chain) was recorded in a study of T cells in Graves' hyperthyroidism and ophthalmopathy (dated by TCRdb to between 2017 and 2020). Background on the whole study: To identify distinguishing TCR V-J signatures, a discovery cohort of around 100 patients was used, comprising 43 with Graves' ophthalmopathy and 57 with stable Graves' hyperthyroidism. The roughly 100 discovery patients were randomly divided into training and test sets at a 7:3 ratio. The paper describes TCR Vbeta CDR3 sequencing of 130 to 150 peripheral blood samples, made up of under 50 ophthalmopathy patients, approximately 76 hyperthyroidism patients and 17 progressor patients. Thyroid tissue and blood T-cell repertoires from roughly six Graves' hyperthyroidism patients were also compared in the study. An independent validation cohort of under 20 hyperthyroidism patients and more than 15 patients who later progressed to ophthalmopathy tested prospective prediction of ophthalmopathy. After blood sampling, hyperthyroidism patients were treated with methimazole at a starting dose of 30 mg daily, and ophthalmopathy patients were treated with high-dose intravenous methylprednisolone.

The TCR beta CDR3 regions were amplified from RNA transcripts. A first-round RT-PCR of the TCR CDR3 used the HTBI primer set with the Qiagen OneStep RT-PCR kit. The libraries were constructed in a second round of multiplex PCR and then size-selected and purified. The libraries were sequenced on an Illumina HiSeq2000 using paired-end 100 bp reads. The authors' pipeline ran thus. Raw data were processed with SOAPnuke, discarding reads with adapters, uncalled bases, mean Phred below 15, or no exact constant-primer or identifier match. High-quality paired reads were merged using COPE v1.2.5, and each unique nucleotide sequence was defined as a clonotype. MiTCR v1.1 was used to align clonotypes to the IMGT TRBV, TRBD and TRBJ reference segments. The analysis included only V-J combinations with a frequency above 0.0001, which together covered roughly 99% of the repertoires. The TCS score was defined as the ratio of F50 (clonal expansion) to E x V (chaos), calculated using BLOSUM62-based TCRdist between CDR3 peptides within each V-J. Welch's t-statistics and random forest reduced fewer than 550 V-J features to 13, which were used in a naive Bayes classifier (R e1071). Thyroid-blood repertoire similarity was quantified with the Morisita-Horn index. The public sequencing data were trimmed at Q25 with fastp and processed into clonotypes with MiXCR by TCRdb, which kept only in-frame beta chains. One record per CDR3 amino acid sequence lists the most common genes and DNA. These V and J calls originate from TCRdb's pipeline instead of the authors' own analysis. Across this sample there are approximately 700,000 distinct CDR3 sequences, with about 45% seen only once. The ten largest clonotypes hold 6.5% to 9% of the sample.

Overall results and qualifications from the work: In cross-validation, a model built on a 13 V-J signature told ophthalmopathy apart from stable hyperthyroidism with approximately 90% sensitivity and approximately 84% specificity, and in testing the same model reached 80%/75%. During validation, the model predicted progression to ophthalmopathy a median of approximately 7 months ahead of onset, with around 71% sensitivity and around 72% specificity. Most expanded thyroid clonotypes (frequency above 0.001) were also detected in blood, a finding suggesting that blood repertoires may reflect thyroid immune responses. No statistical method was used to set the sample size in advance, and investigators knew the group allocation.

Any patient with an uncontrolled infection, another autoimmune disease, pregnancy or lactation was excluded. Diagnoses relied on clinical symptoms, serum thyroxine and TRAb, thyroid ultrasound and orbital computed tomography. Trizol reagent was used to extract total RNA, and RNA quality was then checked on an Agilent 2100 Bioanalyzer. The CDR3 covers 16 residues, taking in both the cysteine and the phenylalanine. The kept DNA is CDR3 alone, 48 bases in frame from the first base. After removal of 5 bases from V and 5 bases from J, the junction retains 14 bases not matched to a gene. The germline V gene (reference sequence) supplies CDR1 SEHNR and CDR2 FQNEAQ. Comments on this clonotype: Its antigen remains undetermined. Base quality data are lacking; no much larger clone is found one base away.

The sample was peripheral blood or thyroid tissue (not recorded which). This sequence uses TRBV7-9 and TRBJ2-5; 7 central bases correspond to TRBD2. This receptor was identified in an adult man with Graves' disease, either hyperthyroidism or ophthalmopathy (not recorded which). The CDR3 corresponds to CASSQDLYGGLETQYF. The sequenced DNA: TGTGCCAGCAGCCAAGATCTGTACGGGGGGTTGGAGACCCAGTACTTC.